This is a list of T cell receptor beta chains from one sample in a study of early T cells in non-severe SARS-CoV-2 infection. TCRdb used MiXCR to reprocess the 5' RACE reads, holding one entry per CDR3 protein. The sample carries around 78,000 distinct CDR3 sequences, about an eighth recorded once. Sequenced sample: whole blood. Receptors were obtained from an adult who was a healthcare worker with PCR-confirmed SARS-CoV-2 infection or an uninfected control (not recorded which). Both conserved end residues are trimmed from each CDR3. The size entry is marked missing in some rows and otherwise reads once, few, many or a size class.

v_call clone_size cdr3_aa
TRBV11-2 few ASSLGVLLNNEQF
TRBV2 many ASSELGLPLDGPSYEQY
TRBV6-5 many ASSYGQGGPQH
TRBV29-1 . SVESPGEQF
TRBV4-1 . ASSQVAGFGSYEQY
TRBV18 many ASSRQLAGANTGELF
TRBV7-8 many ASSLARIPYEQY
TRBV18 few ASLSPGTSGPYEQY
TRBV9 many ASSVAISGGVQETQY
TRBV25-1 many ASSDDGPSQH
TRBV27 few ASRKGQGSNQPQH
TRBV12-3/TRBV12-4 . ASSFGIANSPLH
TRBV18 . ASSPPSLYEQY
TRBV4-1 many ASSQDRGQSSGNTIY
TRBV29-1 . STGEINEAF
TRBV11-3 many ASTLSQGIEGYT
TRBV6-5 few ASSYSSGGTDTQY